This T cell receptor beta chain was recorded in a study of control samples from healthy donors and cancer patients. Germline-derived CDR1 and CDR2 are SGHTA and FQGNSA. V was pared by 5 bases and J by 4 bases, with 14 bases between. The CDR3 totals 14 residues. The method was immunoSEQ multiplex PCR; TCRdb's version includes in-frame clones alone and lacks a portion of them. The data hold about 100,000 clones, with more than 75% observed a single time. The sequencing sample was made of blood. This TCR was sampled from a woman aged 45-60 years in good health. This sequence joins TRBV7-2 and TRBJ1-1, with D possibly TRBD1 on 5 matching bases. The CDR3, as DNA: TGTGCCAGCAGCCACGGGACCGGGGGCACTGAAGCTTTCTTT. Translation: CASSHGTGGTEAFF. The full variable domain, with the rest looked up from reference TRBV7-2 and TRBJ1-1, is GAGVSQSPSNKVTEKGKDVELRCDPISGHTALYWYRQSLGQGLEFLIYFQGNSAPDKSGLPSDRFSAERTGGSVSTLTIQRTQQEDSAVYLCASSHGTGGTEAFFGQGTRLTVV.